Included here is one T cell receptor (beta chain) sequence, with context. Its antigen remains unidentified. Of the isolated RNA, all was reverse transcribed, and so the sequenced material was expressed TCRB transcripts. Assay used: immunoSEQ multiplex PCR; TCRdb lists only in-frame clones, some missing. Of about 160,000 clones listed, 7% to 9.5% are singletons. V trimming: 5 bases; J trimming: 2 bases; junction bases outside the gene matches: 10. In germline, CDR1 is LGHNA, CDR2 YNFKEQ. CDR3 length equals 17 residues. This sample stems from a study of beta chain features in type 1 diabetes. Findings and limits, study-wide: Among all four CD4+ subsets, Type 1 diabetes patients had TCRB CDR3s that were moderately but significantly shorter.

The specimen was central memory CD4+ T cells from blood. This TCR derives from a young woman with type 1 diabetes. V is TRBV4-2 and J is TRBJ1-3, with 9 positions matching TRBD1. CDR3 protein: CASSDPRQGVTGNTIYF. The CDR3 bases are TGTGCCAGCAGCGATCCTCGACAGGGGGTAACTGGAAACACCATATATTTT.